The source of this T cell receptor beta chain is a study of cytomegalovirus exposure and HLA in healthy donors. Study-level results: Some V segments, TRBV6-2 and TRBV6-3 among them, were indistinguishable and were therefore excluded. Immune exposure was documented only through CMV serostatus. Specificity of a few CMV-associated chains for CMV antigens was verified in vitro.

Comments on this clone: Its matching antigen is unknown.

The CDR3 is 16 amino acids. Trimming took 9 bases from V and 10 from J; bases not matched to a gene: 18. The germline V gene has CDR1 LNHDA and CDR2 SQIVND (reference sequence). The PCR made use of 60 Vbeta and 13 Jbeta primers. TCRdb's copy holds only in-frame clones and misses some; the assay was immunoSEQ multiplex PCR. The profile covers 95,000 or so clones, with 81% appearing a single time and roughly 4% taken by the ten largest. The chain couples TRBV19 to TRBJ2-1, with 10 bases that match TRBD1. Material for sequencing was PBMCs. The clonotype originates from a woman between 70 and 85 years old in good health and CMV-seropositive. The CDR3 DNA is TGTGCCAGCCCTTTCGTCGGGACAGGGGCCCCTGGGGAGCAGTTCTTC. Translation gives CASPFVGTGAPGEQFF.